Shown below are 15 T cell receptor beta chains from a single sample sequenced in a study of cytomegalovirus exposure and HLA in healthy donors. The PCR ran on 60 Vbeta and 13 Jbeta primers. Here immunoSEQ multiplex PCR was the method, and the copy in TCRdb shows in-frame clones only, minus some. Of roughly 200,000 clones listed, roughly 70% are singletons. The sequencing sample was made of PBMCs. All receptors derive from a man between 35 and 55 years old in good health and CMV-seropositive.

This chain connects TRBV7-9 to TRBJ1-4; D perhaps matches TRBD1 (5 bases). With 4 bases removed from V and 3 bases from J, the gap between germline ends came to 15 bases. The CDR3 covers 16 residues. Germline CDR1 reads SEHNR; CDR2 reads FQNEAQ (reference sequence). This chain's CDR3 is CASSSMGRGSNEKLFF. The CDR3, as DNA: TGTGCCAGCAGCTCTATGGGGCGGGGGTCTAATGAAAAACTGTTTTTT. The full variable domain, its missing parts supplied by reference TRBV7-9 and TRBJ1-4, is DTGVSQNPRHKITKRGQNVTFRCDPISEHNRLYWYRQTLGQGPEFLTYFQNEAQLEKSRLLSDRFSAERPKGSFSTLEIQRTEQGDSAMYLCASSSMGRGSNEKLFFGSGTQLSVL.

The chain couples TRBV5-1 to TRBJ2-2, with 8 positions matching TRBD2. V lost 1 base to trimming and J lost 3 bases; unmatched junction nucleotides: 11. In germline, CDR1 is SGHRS, CDR2 YFSETQ. The CDR3 extends over 18 amino acids. In DNA form, the CDR3 reads TGCGCCAGCAGCTTGAATCCATCTAGCGGGTCGGACACCGGGGAGCTGTTTTTT. Translated, it gives CASSLNPSSGSDTGELFF. Together with reference TRBV5-1 and TRBJ2-2, the CDR3 gives the full variable domain: KAGVTQTPRYLIKTRGQQVTLSCSPISGHRSVSWYQQTPGQGLQFLFEYFSETQRNKGNFPGRFSGRQFSNSRSEMNVSTLELGDSALYLCASSLNPSSGSDTGELFFGEGSRLTVL.

The chain is built from TRBV27 and TRBJ1-2; D remains unclear. Trimming removed 0 bases from V and 4 bases from J, with 15 bases in between. This CDR3 comprises 16 residues. CDR1 and CDR2 from the germline V gene are MNHEY and SMNVEV (reference sequence). The CDR3 bases are TGTGCCAGCAGTTTATCAGGCGGCCTACGGGGCTATGGCTACACCTTC. Translation: CASSLSGGLRGYGYTF.

The chain employs TRBV9 and TRBJ1-5, with no clear D. Trimming left V 0 bases short and J 3 bases short, with 10 bases between. The CDR3 covers 15 residues. From germline, CDR1 is SGDLS and CDR2 YYNGEE. The CDR3 sequence: CASSVGHNNNQPQHF. Written as DNA, the CDR3 is TGTGCCAGCAGCGTAGGACATAACAACAATCAGCCCCAGCATTTT.

The J gene is TRBJ2-5, the V gene TRBV2; TRBD1 might be the D (6 bases). With the DNA end fitting TRBJ2-7 better, the J assignment may be wrong. Germline loops: CDR1 SNHLY, CDR2 FYNNEI. This CDR3 has 14 residues. Written as DNA, the CDR3 is TGTGCCAGCAGTGAAGGGGGGCGCTTCTACGAGCAGTACTTC. It specifies CASSEGGRFYEQYF.

This clone was found a few times. The rearrangement joins TRBV6-5 to TRBJ1-5; a weak D match, TRBD1 (6 bases). V shed 5 bases and J shed 6 bases, with 17 bases lying between them. Germline lookup yields CDR1 MNHEY and CDR2 SVGAGI. The CDR3 length is 15 residues. The CDR3, as DNA: TGTGCCAGCAGTGCCCCGGGGGGCACCGGTCAGCCCCAGCATTTT. Its protein product is CASSAPGGTGQPQHF.

The CDR3 sequence is CASSFVGDRADYEQYF. The CDR3 DNA reads as TGTGCCAGCAGCTTTGTTGGAGACAGGGCAGACTACGAGCAGTACTTC. The chain couples TRBV7-9 to TRBJ2-7, with 7 nucleotides matching TRBD1. Per germline, CDR1 SEHNR and CDR2 FQNEAQ (reference sequence). J was trimmed by 3 bases and V by 3 bases; bases with no gene match: 11. CDR3 size: 16 residues.

This chain connects TRBV10-1 to TRBJ1-2; D remains unclear. Deletions cut 0 bases from V and 6 bases from J, with 17 bases between. The CDR3 has 16 amino acids. Germline lookup yields CDR1 WNHNN and CDR2 SYGVQD (reference sequence). The chain's CDR3 is CASSESGGLPDNGYTF. In DNA, the CDR3 is TGCGCCAGCAGTGAGTCCGGTGGGTTGCCCGACAATGGCTACACCTTC.

The rearrangement uses TRBV4-3 and TRBJ2-2; D may be TRBD2 (5 bases). This CDR3 region has 16 residues. Germline V gene data show CDR1 as LGHNA and CDR2 as YSLEER. V lost 4 bases and J 6 bases, leaving 18 bases between the germline ends. Here the CDR3 DNA reads TGCGCCAGCAGCCCTAACGGGGTAGCCTGGGCCGGGGAGCTGTTTTTT. Translating gives CASSPNGVAWAGELFF.

This clone was counted between two and nine times. Other DNA sequences of this sample code for an identical CDR3. The chain uses TRBV5-6 and TRBJ1-5; TRBD1 agrees at 7 bases. J lost 4 bases, V lost 3 bases, and 4 bases had no gene match. The germline V gene encodes CDR1 SGHDT and CDR2 YYEEEE. The CDR3 runs 14 residues. The CDR3 nucleotides read TGTGCCAGCAGCTGGGGGACAGAGAATCAGCCCCAGCATTTT. Amino acids: CASSWGTENQPQHF. Together with reference TRBV5-6 and TRBJ1-5, the CDR3 gives the full variable domain: DAGVTQSPTHLIKTRGQQVTLRCSPKSGHDTVSWYQQALGQGPQFIFQYYEEEERQRGNFPDRFSGHQFPNYSSELNVNALLLGDSALYLCASSWGTENQPQHFGDGTRLSIL.

This clone was seen only a few times. The rearrangement links TRBV5-1 to TRBJ1-4; TRBD1 agrees at 8 bases. This CDR3 comprises 16 residues. The ends lost 6 bases at V and 8 bases at J; junction bases unmatched: 15. Germline loops: CDR1 SGHRS, CDR2 YFSETQ. The DNA of the CDR3 is TGCGCCAGCACCCTAATCCCCGGGACAGGCCAGGAAAAACTGTTTTTT. Protein: CASTLIPGTGQEKLFF.

This clone was recorded once. Other DNA sequences in this specimen translate into the identical CDR3. The chain recombines TRBV5-3 with TRBJ2-7, with 9 bases lining up with TRBD1. TRBV5-3 is classed as an ORF, of uncertain function. Trimming at V came to 5 bases and at J to 6 bases, leaving 9 bases not matched to a gene. The CDR3 loop spans 14 amino acids. Written as DNA, the CDR3 is TGTGCCAGAAGTTACCCCGGGACAGGGCGCGAGCAGTACTTC. Encoded protein: CARSYPGTGREQYF.

This clone occurred a few times. V and J are TRBV28 and TRBJ2-3; no reliable D call. The CDR3 has 13 amino acids. Germline assignment: CDR1 MDHEN and CDR2 SYDVKM. Trimming stripped 3 bases from V and 6 bases from J, with 10 bases between. The CDR3 loop is CASSLFSTDTQYF. The CDR3 nucleotides read TGTGCCAGCAGTTTGTTCTCTACGGATACGCAGTATTTT.

The rearrangement uses TRBV6-5 and TRBJ2-7; the D gene is possibly TRBD2 (6 bases). The J call is uncertain, as TRBJ2-5 better fits the DNA end. The CDR3 loop spans 14 amino acids. Germline CDR1 and CDR2: MNHEY and SVGAGI. CDR3 bases: TGTGCCAGCAGTTACCCTGGGACTGAAGGGACCCAGTACTTC. It encodes CASSYPGTEGTQYF.

The chain joins TRBV28 to TRBJ1-1; D perhaps matches TRBD1 (5 bases). Trimming removed 3 bases from V and 2 bases from J, with 10 bases in between. This CDR3 comprises 14 residues. Looked up from germline, CDR1 is MDHEN and CDR2 is SYDVKM. CDR3 sequence (DNA): TGTGCCAGCAGTTTGGGGGAGGGTAACACTGAAGCTTTCTTT. This encodes CASSLGEGNTEAFF.